What follows describes a single TCR beta chain. Its antigen is currently not known. No base quality values were provided; no much bigger clone lies one nucleotide off. This sample was included in a study of blood T cell repertoires in COVID-19 (dated by TCRdb to 2018 to 2020). About the full investigation: Collaborator samples came from the United States, Italy and Spain and covered acute and convalescent phases of COVID-19. Deeply sampled blood TCRbeta repertoires from subjects exposed to, actively infected with, or recovered from COVID-19 were included in the dataset. The samples were drawn from two sources: the first 160 participants of the ongoing ImmuneRACE study, and 1,254 subjects contributed by 6 global collaborators. Where available, HLA class I and class II types were taken from metadata supplied by the sample provider and were not determined by assay-based typing. The prospective study material was composed of cDNA or gDNA derived from T cells, B-cell-depleted T cells, or PBMCs. A de-identified subject ID, COVID-19 status, age in years and sex were almost always included in the sample metadata. The repertoires were released in a freely available public database meant as a resource for research on the immune response to SARS-CoV-2.

TCRbeta CDR3 regions were amplified from genomic DNA using the immunoSEQ Assay, a bias-controlled multiplex PCR. The original methods were these. Within the assay, amplification of reference gene primers was used to estimate how many nucleated cells each sample contained. To quantify the absolute abundance of each unique TCRbeta CDR3 rearrangement, sequence reads were collapsed and filtered. For each sample, productive Simpson clonality was calculated as the square root of Simpson's diversity index over productive rearrangements. The table was pulled from immuneACCESS by TCRdb, which kept in-frame rearrangements only. Such tables lose some clones; where checked, under half of the loss comes from unresolved V genes, and the rest has no known cause. D and trimming were read from the DNA, whereas the V and J calls and clone size are those reported in that table. The sample table shows about 97,000 clones, and 70% to 90% are seen once. 20% of the sample is in the top ten clones.

Broad study findings and their caveats: How much clinical and demographic metadata was included differed by source and by participant, and the metadata was provided uncurated.

From the cysteine up to the phenylalanine, the CDR3 has a length of 16 residues. Just the 48-base CDR3 DNA is kept, in frame starting at base 1. CDR1 LGHNA and CDR2 YNFKEQ were looked up in the germline V gene. The germline V and J ends show losses of 4 bases and 5 bases respectively, and no gene match explains 8 bases of the junction. Each collaborating institution followed its own protocols to collect whole blood in K2EDTA tubes. For TCRbeta analysis, collaborator samples were shipped as frozen whole blood, as isolated PBMCs, or as DNA extracted from either sample type. This clonotype was obtained from a human donor in a cohort sampled during active COVID-19. The material sequenced was peripheral blood. The chain is encoded by TRBV4-2 joined to TRBJ1-4; 9 middle bases align to TRBD1. The CDR3 corresponds to CASSRSGTGQNEKLFF. The base sequence is TGTGCCAGCAGCCGCTCGGGGACAGGGCAGAATGAAAAACTGTTTTTT.